This passage covers 13 T cell receptor beta chains from one sample sequenced in a study of T-cell memory formation after mild COVID-19. Using its own MiXCR run on the 5' RACE reads, TCRdb lists one record per CDR3 protein. The table records about 90,000 distinct CDR3 sequences, around 15% of them present only once. Sequencing was performed on PBMCs or a T cell subset sorted from them (not recorded which). These receptors were collected from a man between 18 and 29 years old who had mild COVID-19 (a few samples of this study predate the infection). Cell type and time point are not known.

The gene calls are TRBV29-1 and TRBJ2-4; D possibly corresponds to TRBD2 (6 bases). The ends were cut back, 6 bases at V and 0 bases at J, with 18 bases in the middle. Germline V gene lookup returns CDR1 SQVTM and CDR2 ANQGSEA. The CDR3 has 16 amino acids. The CDR3 nucleotides are TGCAGCGTCAAACGGGGCGGGACCGGAGCCAAAAACATTCAGTACTTC. Translating it yields CSVKRGGTGAKNIQYF.

This clonotype was seen more than once but under ten times. The V and J genes are TRBV7-3 and TRBJ2-2; either TRBD1 or TRBD2 may supply D (5 bases each). CDR1 and CDR2 from the germline V gene are SGHTA and FQGTGA. The CDR3 consists of 14 residues. The V and J ends lost 6 bases and 2 bases respectively, with 10 bases between them. For the CDR3, the DNA is TGTGCCAGCAGTTGGGGGTTAAACACCGGGGAGCTGTTTTTT. This codes for CASSWGLNTGELFF. The variable domain in full, completed from reference TRBV7-3 and TRBJ2-2, reads GAGVSQTPSNKVTEKGKYVELRCDPISGHTALYWYRQSLGQGPEFLIYFQGTGAADDSGLPNDRFFAVRPEGSVSTLKIQRTERGDSAVYLCASSWGLNTGELFFGEGSRLTVL.

This rearrangement joins TRBV20-1 to TRBJ2-3, with 7 bases aligning to TRBD2. V shed 5 bases, J shed 2 bases, and the junction held 13 bases outside the gene matches. Germline loops: CDR1 DFQATT, CDR2 SNEGSKA (reference sequence). The CDR3 consists of 16 residues. CDR3 protein: CSAPRDYQGVTDTQYF. CDR3 in DNA: TGCAGTGCTCCCCGGGACTACCAAGGAGTCACAGATACGCAGTATTTT.

The CDR3 here is CASSPAGGEETQYF. The DNA for the CDR3 is TGTGCCAGCAGCCCCGCGGGGGGGGAAGAGACCCAGTACTTC. The rearrangement links TRBV11-1 to TRBJ2-5; 9 bases are shared with TRBD2. The CDR3 is 14 amino acids. Looked up from germline, CDR1 is SGHAT and CDR2 is FQDESV (reference sequence). The V and J ends lost 5 bases and 3 bases, in that order; junction bases with no gene match: 4.

This clonotype showed up just a few times. The CDR3 DNA sequence: TGCAGCGTTGAAGGTTCGGGGGCAGGACAGCCCCAGCATTTT. Its protein product is CSVEGSGAGQPQHF. The gene calls are TRBV29-1 and TRBJ1-5; perhaps TRBD1 as D (6 bases). Trimming removed 1 base at V and 7 bases at J, with 14 bases between. This CDR3 has 14 residues. Germline assignment: CDR1 SQVTM and CDR2 ANQGSEA. The full variable domain, in which reference TRBV29-1 and TRBJ1-5 provide the parts outside the CDR3, is SAVISQKPSRDICQRGTSLTIQCQVDSQVTMMFWYRQQPGQSLTLIATANQGSEATYESGFVIDKFPISRPNLTFSTLTVSNMSPEDSSIYLCSVEGSGAGQPQHFGDGTRLSIL.

The chain is built from TRBV7-2 and TRBJ1-6; a weak D match, TRBD1 (5 bases). The CDR3 covers 16 residues. Trimming cost V 4 bases and J 7 bases, with 17 bases left between them. The germline V gene has CDR1 SGHTA and CDR2 FQGNSA. DNA of the CDR3: TGTGCCAGCAGCTGGGGACGGCCCTCGGGAAATTCACCCCTCCACTTT. Translated, it gives CASSWGRPSGNSPLHF.

This clonotype occurred a few times. The chain joins TRBV27 to TRBJ2-4; a weak D match, TRBD2 (6 bases). The germline V gene has CDR1 MNHEY and CDR2 SMNVEV (reference sequence). The V end lost 5 bases, the J end lost 2 bases, and 19 bases lay between the germline ends. The CDR3 loop spans 17 amino acids. This CDR3 is CASSPRAGRSPKNIQYF. CDR3 in DNA: TGTGCCAGCAGTCCCCGAGCAGGGAGGAGTCCCAAAAACATTCAGTACTTC.

The chain combines TRBV11-2 with TRBJ2-7; D gene uncertain. This CDR3 has 11 residues. From germline, CDR1 is SGHAT and CDR2 FQNNGV. V was pared by 8 bases and J by 7 bases, with 12 bases between. The CDR3 sequence is CASLHVGEQYV. CDR3 sequence (DNA): TGTGCCAGCCTCCATGTCGGAGAGCAGTACGTC.

There are a few counts of this clonotype. The CDR3 loop is CASSQVGEANVLTF. CDR3 nucleotide sequence: TGCGCCAGCAGCCAAGTTGGGGAGGCCAACGTCCTGACTTTC. This chain connects TRBV4-3 to TRBJ2-6, with D unresolved. Trimming removed 1 base at V and 6 bases at J, with 7 bases between. CDR3 length equals 14 residues. Germline V gene lookup returns CDR1 LGHNA and CDR2 YSLEER.

This clonotype was counted ten times or more. The chain carries TRBV5-1 and TRBJ2-5; the D gene is possibly TRBD2 (7 bases). V gave up 7 bases and J gave up 5 bases, with 24 bases separating them. The germline V gene encodes CDR1 SGHRS and CDR2 YFSETQ. The CDR3 runs 16 residues. The CDR3 sequence: CASSPITGGGQETQYF. CDR3 in DNA: TGCGCCAGCTCTCCCATCACGGGGGGCGGGCAGGAGACCCAGTACTTC.

The chain combines TRBV4-3 with TRBJ2-3; the match to TRBD1 covers 8 bases. The V gene's germline CDR1 is LGHNA and CDR2 YSLEER. The CDR3 has 16 amino acids. Trimming took 0 bases from V and 3 from J; bases not matched to a gene: 5. The CDR3 DNA reads TGCGCCAGCAGCCAAGATGCAGGGGGCGGGACAGATACGCAGTATTTT. Encoded protein: CASSQDAGGGTDTQYF.

The chain employs TRBV12-3 or TRBV12-4 and TRBJ1-6; D perhaps matches TRBD1 (6 bases). Trimming shortened V by 5 bases and J by 0 bases, and 11 bases separated the two germline ends. This CDR3 region has 16 residues. The CDR3 reads CASSPRGDSYNSPLHF. CDR3 sequence (DNA): TGTGCCAGCAGTCCAAGGGGGGACTCCTATAATTCACCCCTCCACTTT.

V usage is TRBV12-3 or TRBV12-4 and J usage is TRBJ1-2; 10 bases are a match to TRBD1. There are 15 residues in the CDR3. Trimming cost V 5 bases and J 8 bases; bases outside gene matches: 11. DNA of the CDR3: TGTGCCAGCAGTCCTCTCGCGACAGGGGGCGAGGGCTACACCTTC. Translated, it gives CASSPLATGGEGYTF.